This T cell receptor (beta chain) was profiled in a study of T-cell memory formation after mild COVID-19. Points from the study as a whole: Certain responding clones were present in pre-infection memory, suggesting participation of cross-reactive memory.

A single record per CDR3 protein comes from TCRdb applying MiXCR to the 5' RACE reads. The sample shows more than 350,000 distinct CDR3 sequences, 16% of them seen only once. On this clonotype: Its antigen remains unidentified.

The CDR3 length is 15 residues. V shed 2 bases and J shed 4 bases, with 13 bases lying between them. Germline loops: CDR1 SGHTA, CDR2 FQGNSA. The source of this sequence is a man in his late teens or twenties who had mild COVID-19 (a few samples of this study predate the infection). Cell type and time point are not known. The chain employs TRBV7-2 and TRBJ2-3; tentatively, D is TRBD1 or TRBD2 (5 bases each). Sequencing was carried out using PBMCs or a T cell subset sorted from them (not recorded which). CDR3 nucleotides: TGTGCCAGCAGCTTACATCGGGGCGGCGCAGATACGCAGTATTTT. It codes for CASSLHRGGADTQYF.